This T cell receptor (beta chain) comes out of a study of cytomegalovirus exposure and HLA in healthy donors. Donors counted as nominally healthy when sampled, yet unrecorded immune exposures were likely. It was with 60 Vbeta and 13 Jbeta primers that the PCR ran. Produced via immunoSEQ multiplex PCR; TCRdb's table is partial and in-frame only. The data contain roughly 180,000 clones, more than 75% of them singletons. From germline, CDR1 is GTSNPN and CDR2 SVGIG (reference sequence). Trimming took 7 bases from V and 2 from J; bases not matched to a gene: 8. The CDR3 is made up of 14 amino acids. This chain links TRBV30 with TRBJ1-3; TRBD1 matches at 7 bases. Sequenced material: PBMCs. The TCR was taken from a man in his forties in good health and CMV-seronegative. The CDR3 region has the DNA TGTGCCTTCTCCTTCCAGGGGGCTGGAAACACCATATATTTT. It yields the protein CAFSFQGAGNTIYF.